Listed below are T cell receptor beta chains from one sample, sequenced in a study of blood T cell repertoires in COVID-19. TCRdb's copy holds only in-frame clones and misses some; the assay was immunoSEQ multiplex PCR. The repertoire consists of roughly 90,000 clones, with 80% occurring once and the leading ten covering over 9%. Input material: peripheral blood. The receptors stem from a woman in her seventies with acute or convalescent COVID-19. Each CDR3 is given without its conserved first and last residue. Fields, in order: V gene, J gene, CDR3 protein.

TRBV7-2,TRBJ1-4,ASSLRGGLGVNEKLF
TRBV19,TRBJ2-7,ASSTTSSTYEQY
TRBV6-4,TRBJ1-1,ASSDGTGEAF
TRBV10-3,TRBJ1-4,AISESAGGKVKLF
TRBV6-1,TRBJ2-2,ASSDLRGTGELF
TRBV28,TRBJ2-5,ASSAVRETQY
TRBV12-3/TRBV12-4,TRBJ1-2,ASSLGPRYGYT
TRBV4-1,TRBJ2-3,ASSQVQNTGVNTDTQY
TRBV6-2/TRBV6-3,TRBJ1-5,ASSHLGGAGNQPQH
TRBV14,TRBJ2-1,ASSQDLRENEQF
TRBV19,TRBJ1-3,ASSIRGRGNTIY
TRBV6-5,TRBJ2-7,ASSPRGQSYEQY
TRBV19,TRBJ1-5,ASTQGGLGSNQPQH
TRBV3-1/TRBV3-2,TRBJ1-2,ASSHSLGQGVYGYT
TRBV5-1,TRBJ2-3,ASSSGESITDTQY
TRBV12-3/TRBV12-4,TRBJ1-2,ASSLDRGHGYT
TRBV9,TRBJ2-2,ASSVAIFGGGATGELF
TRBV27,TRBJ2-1,ASSPPGRRRSEQF
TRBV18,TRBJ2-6,ASSLRQGSGANVLT
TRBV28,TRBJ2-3,ASSFSFTDTQY
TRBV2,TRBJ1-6,ASTRGRDRDSPLH
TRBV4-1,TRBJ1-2,ASSQEMGAYGYT
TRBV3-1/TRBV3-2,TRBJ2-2,ASSQGGRRGGELF
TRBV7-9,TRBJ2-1,ASSSGDRGWYNEQF
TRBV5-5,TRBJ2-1,ASSLFGTSGITSYNEQF
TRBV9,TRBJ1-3,ASSANPAGTGNTIY
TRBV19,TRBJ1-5,ASSSQTGSNQPQH
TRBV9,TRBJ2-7,ASSPLAGGDEQY
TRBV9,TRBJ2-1,ASSPQGLGISLNEQF
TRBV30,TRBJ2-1,AWNSPTRLVGFDEQF
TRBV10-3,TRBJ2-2,ATYGTAQGGELF
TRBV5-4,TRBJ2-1,ASSLPPGSYNEQF
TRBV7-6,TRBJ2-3,ASSFSGTDTQY
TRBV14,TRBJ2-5,ASSPGGAGGPETQY